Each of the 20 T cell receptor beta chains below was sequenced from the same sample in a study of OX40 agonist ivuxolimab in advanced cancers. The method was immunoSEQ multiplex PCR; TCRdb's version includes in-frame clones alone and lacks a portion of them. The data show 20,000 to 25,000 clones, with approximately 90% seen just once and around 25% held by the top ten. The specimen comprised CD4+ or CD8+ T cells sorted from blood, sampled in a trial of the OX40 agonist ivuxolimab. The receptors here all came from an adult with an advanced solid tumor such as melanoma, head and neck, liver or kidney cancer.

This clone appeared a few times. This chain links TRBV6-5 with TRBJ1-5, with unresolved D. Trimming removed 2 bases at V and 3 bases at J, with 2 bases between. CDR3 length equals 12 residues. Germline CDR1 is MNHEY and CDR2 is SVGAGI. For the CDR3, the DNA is TGTGCCAGCAGTTACCTCAATCAGCCCCAGCATTTT. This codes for CASSYLNQPQHF.

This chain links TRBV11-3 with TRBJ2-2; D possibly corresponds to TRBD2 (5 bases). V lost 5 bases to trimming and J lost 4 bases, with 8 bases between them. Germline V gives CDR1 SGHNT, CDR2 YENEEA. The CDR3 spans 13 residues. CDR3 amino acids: CASSRRGTGELFF. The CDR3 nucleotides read TGTGCCAGCAGCCGACGGGGCACCGGGGAGCTGTTTTTT.

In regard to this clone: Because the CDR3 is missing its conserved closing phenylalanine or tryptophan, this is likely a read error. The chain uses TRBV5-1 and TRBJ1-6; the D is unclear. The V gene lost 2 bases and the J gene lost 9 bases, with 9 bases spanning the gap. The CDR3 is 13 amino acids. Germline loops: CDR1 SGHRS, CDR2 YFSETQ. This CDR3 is CASSLSSGSPLHL. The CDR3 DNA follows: TGCGCCAGCAGCTTATCCTCCGGTTCACCCCTCCACCTT.

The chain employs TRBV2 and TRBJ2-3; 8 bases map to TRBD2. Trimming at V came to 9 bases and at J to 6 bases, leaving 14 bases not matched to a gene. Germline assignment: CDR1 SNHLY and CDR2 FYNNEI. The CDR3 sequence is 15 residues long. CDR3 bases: TGTGCCAGTTCCCCGGGACTAGTGGGGGTGGATACGCAGTATTTT. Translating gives CASSPGLVGVDTQYF.

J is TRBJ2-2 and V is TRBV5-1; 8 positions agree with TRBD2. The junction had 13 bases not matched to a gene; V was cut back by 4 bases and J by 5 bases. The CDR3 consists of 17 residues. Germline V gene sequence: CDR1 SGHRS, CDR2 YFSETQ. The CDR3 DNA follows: TGCGCCAGCAGCCCCCCACCGGGGACTAGTGCTACCGGGGAGCTGTTTTTT. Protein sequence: CASSPPPGTSATGELFF.

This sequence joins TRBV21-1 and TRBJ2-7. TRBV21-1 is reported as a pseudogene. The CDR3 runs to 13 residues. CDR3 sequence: CASTRRQFYEQYF. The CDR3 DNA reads TGTGCCAGCACCAGGCGGCAATTCTACGAGCAGTACTTC.

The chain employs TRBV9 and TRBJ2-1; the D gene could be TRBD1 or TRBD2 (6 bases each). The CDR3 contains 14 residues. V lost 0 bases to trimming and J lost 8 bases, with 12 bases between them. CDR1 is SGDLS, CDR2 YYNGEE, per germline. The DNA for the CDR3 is TGTGCCAGCAGCGTAGAGGGGGGTCAGGATGAGCAGTTCTTC. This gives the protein CASSVEGGQDEQFF.

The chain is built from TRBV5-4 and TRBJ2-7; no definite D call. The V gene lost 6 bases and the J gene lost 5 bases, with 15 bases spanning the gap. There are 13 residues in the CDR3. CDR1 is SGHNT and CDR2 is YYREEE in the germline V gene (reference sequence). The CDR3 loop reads CASTSDNGDEQYF. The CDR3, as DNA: TGTGCCAGCACCTCGGATAATGGGGACGAGCAGTACTTC.

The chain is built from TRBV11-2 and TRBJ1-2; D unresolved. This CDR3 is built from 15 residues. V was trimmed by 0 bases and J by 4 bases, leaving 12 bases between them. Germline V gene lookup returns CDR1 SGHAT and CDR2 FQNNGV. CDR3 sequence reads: CASSLDNWTAYGYTF. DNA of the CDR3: TGTGCCAGCAGCTTAGATAATTGGACGGCCTATGGCTACACCTTC.

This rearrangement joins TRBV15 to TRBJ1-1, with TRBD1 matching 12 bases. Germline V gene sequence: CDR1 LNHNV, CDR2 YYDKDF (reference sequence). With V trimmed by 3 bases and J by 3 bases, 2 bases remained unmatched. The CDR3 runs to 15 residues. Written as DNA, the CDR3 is TGTGCCACCAGCAGGGGACAGGGGGCAGACACTGAAGCTTTCTTT. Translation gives CATSRGQGADTEAFF. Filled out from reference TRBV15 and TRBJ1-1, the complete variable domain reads DAMVIQNPRYQVTQFGKPVTLSCSQTLNHNVMYWYQQKSSQAPKLLFHYYDKDFNNEADTPDNFQSRRPNTSFCFLDIRSPGLGDTAMYLCATSRGQGADTEAFFGQGTRLTVV.

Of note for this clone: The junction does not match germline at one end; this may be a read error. CDR3 nucleotides: TGTGCCAGCAGTTCCTACTACGAGCAGTACTTC. Its translation is CASSSYYEQYF. V is TRBV10-3 and J is TRBJ2-7; no clear D. CDR3 size: 11 residues. The germline V gene encodes CDR1 ENHRY and CDR2 SYGVKD.

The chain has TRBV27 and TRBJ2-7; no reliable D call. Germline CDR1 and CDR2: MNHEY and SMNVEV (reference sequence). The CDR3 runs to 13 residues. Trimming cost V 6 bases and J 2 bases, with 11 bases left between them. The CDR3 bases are TGTGCCAGCAGCCCTGACTTGCCCTACGAGCAGTACTTC. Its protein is CASSPDLPYEQYF.

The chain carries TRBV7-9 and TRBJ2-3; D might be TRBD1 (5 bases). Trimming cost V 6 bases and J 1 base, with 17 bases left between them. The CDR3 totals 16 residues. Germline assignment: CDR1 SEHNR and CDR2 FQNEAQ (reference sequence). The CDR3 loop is CASRGQALVRTDTQYF. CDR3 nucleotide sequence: TGTGCCAGCAGGGGGCAGGCGCTCGTTCGCACAGATACGCAGTATTTT.

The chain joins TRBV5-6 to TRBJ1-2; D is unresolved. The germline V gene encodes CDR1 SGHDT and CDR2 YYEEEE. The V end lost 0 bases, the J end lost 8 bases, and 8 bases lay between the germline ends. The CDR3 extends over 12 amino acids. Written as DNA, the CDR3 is TGTGCCAGCAGCTTGGCCTTGGTGGGCTACACCTTC. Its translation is CASSLALVGYTF.

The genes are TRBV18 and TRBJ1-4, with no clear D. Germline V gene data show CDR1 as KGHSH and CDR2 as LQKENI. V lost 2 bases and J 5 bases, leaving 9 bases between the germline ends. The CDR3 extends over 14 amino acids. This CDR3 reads CASSPSPPNEKLFF. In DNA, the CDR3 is TGTGCCAGCTCACCATCCCCCCCGAATGAAAAACTGTTTTTT.

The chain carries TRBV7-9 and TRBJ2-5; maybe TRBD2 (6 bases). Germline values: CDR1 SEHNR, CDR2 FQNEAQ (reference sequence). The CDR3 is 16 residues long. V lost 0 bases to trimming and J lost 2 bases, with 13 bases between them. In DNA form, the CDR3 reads TGTGCCAGCAGCTTAGCCCGGGGACTGATGCAAGAGACCCAGTACTTC. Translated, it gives CASSLARGLMQETQYF. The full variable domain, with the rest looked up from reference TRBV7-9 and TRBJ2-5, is DTGVSQNPRHKITKRGQNVTFRCDPISEHNRLYWYRQTLGQGPEFLTYFQNEAQLEKSRLLSDRFSAERPKGSFSTLEIQRTEQGDSAMYLCASSLARGLMQETQYFGPGTRLLVL.

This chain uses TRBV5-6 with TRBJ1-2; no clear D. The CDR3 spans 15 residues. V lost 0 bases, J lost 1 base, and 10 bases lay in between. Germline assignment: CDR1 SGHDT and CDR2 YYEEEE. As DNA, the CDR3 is TGTGCCAGCAGCTTGGCTATAGGCATTAACTATGGCTACACCTTC. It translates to CASSLAIGINYGYTF.

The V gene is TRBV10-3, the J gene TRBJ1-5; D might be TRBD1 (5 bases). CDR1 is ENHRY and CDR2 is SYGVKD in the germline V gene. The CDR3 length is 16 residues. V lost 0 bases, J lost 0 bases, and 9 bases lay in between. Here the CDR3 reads CAISESAGASNQPQHF. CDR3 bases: TGTGCCATCAGTGAGTCGGCCGGGGCTAGCAATCAGCCCCAGCATTTT.

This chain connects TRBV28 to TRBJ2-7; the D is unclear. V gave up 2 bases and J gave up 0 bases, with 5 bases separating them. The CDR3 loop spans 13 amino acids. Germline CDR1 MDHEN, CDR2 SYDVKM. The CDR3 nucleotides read TGTGCCAGCAGTTTACTCCCCTCCTACGAGCAGTACTTC. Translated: CASSLLPSYEQYF.

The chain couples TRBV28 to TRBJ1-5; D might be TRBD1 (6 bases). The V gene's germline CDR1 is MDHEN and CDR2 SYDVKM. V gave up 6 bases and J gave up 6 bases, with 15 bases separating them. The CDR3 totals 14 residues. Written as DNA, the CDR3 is TGTGCCAGCAGCTCCGCGGGGGCTGGTCAGCCCCAGCATTTT. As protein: CASSSAGAGQPQHF.